Each of the 5 T cell receptor beta chains below was sequenced from the same sample in a study of T cell clonality in common variable immunodeficiency (dated by TCRdb to the mid-2010s). Libraries were built with the immunoSEQ multiplex PCR assay. TCRdb took this table from immuneACCESS and kept in-frame rearrangements with V and J called. Such tables lack part of the clones; where checked against another copy, unresolved V genes explain under half of the gap, and the rest is unexplained. This sample was tabulated with approximately 44,000 clones, among which there are no singletons. Of the sample, about 3% falls within the top ten clones. Sequencing was done on a sample of peripheral blood mononuclear cells. These receptors were obtained from a person aged 18 to 70 in good health.

This clone was seen repeatedly, ten times or more. The read finishes 3 residues shy of the CDR3 end, and the germline J gene is used to complete it. This chain links TRBV13 with TRBJ1-1, with 7 bases identical to TRBD1. CDR3 length: 17 amino acids. The germline CDR1 and CDR2 sequences are PRHDT and FYEKMQ (reference sequence). V lost 5 bases to trimming and J lost 0 bases; unmatched junction nucleotides: 12. The part of the CDR3 DNA that was read is TGTGCCAGCAGCGCCATGAGGACAGGCCACATGAACACTGAA. It yields the protein CASSAMRTGHMNTE. The CDR3 as a whole reads CASSAMRTGHMNTEAFF.

In this sample, this clone turned up many times. The CDR3 goes on 3 residues after the read ends, and that part is filled in from the germline J gene. This rearrangement joins TRBV11-2 to TRBJ2-2; the match to TRBD2 covers 7 bases. Germline V gene sequence: CDR1 SGHAT, CDR2 FQNNGV. The V gene end was trimmed by 0 bases and the J gene end by 8 bases; junction bases not matched to a gene: 6. The CDR3 is made up of 15 amino acids. The CDR3 loop reads CASSLDWSGMGELFF. The part of the CDR3 DNA that was read is TGTGCCAGCAGCTTAGATTGGAGCGGGATGGGGGAG. Drawing the rest from reference TRBV11-2 and TRBJ2-2, the complete variable domain is EAGVAQSPRYKIIEKRQSVAFWCNPISGHATLYWYQQILGQGPKLLIQFQNNGVVDDSQLPKDRFSAERLKGVDSTLKIQPAKLEDSAVYLCASSLDWSGMGELFFGEGSRLTVL.

The sample holds many counts of this clone. The CDR3 end lies 3 residues beyond the end of the read and is filled in from the germline J gene. The V gene is TRBV11-2, the J gene TRBJ1-2; tentative D call: TRBD1 (6 bases). This CDR3 is 15 amino acids long. Trimming removed 0 bases at V and 6 bases at J, with 14 bases between. Germline CDR1 reads SGHAT; CDR2 reads FQNNGV. Incomplete CDR3 DNA: TGTGCCAGCAGCTTAGATCTAAGCAGGGGCCATGGC. Protein product: CASSLDLSRGHG. From start to end, the CDR3 is CASSLDLSRGHGYTF.

This clone was seen at least ten times. The DNA ends 3 residues before the CDR3 does, and the rest of the CDR3 is filled in from the germline J gene. This rearrangement joins TRBV20-1 to TRBJ2-7, with 11 bases that match TRBD2. This CDR3 contains 16 residues. In germline, CDR1 is DFQATT, CDR2 SNEGSKA (reference sequence). The V and J ends lost 3 bases and 4 bases, in that order; junction bases with no gene match: 11. CDR3 bases read: TGCAGTGCTAGCAGACTCGAGGCTAGCGGGGGGTACGAG. Protein: CSASRLEASGGYE. The whole CDR3 reads CSASRLEASGGYEQYF.

This clone was seen at least ten times. The read is 3 residues too short to cover the CDR3 end, so that end is filled in from the germline J gene. The chain carries TRBV11-3 and TRBJ2-1; 7 positions match TRBD2. CDR3 size: 15 residues. V dropped 0 bases and J dropped 2; count of bases not matched to a gene: 1. Germline loops: CDR1 SGHNT, CDR2 YENEEA. CDR3 DNA (partial): TGTGCCAGCAGCTTAGACGGACTAGCCTACAATGAG. The encoded protein is CASSLDGLAYNE. Given in full, the CDR3 is CASSLDGLAYNEQFF.